Listed below are T cell receptor beta chains from one sample, sequenced in a study of identical twins. Using its own MiXCR run on the 5' RACE reads, TCRdb lists one record per CDR3 protein. Among 550,000 to 700,000 distinct CDR3 sequences, 21% were seen once, and the ten largest hold roughly 4%. The same data also contributed to another study, on T cells expressing NK-cell markers.

Sequencing was carried out using PBMCs. All receptors come from a woman between 18 and 30 years old in good health. Both conserved end residues are part of each CDR3. Fields, in order: V gene, D gene, J gene, clone size, CDR3 DNA, CDR3 protein. D genes are given only for firm matches. Clone sizes are given selectively: once, few, many, or a class where the clone is expanded.

V: TRBV20-1
D: .
J: TRBJ2-7
size: many
DNA: TGCAGTGTGGTCTCACGGGGCGAGCAGTACTTC
CDR3: CSVVSRGEQYF

V: TRBV20-1
D: .
J: TRBJ1-2
size: few
DNA: TGCAGTGCTAGAAAAGAGCATAACTATGGCTACACCTTC
CDR3: CSARKEHNYGYTF

V: TRBV6-1
D: TRBD2
J: TRBJ2-1
size: few
DNA: TGTGCCAGCAGTGATTCTAGCGGGAGCCCCTCAAATGAGCAGTTCTTC
CDR3: CASSDSSGSPSNEQFF

V: TRBV12-3/TRBV12-4
D: .
J: TRBJ2-1
size: few
DNA: TGTGCCAGCAGCGCCCGGGGCCGTGAGCAGTTCTTC
CDR3: CASSARGREQFF

V: TRBV2
D: .
J: TRBJ2-7
size: .
DNA: TGTGCCAGCAAGGACGACACCCTGAGCTCCTACGAGCAGTACTTC
CDR3: CASKDDTLSSYEQYF

V: TRBV7-2
D: .
J: TRBJ2-1
size: many
DNA: TGTGCCAGCAGCTTGGGACTTCCTTCCTACAATGAGCAGTTCTTC
CDR3: CASSLGLPSYNEQFF

V: TRBV7-2
D: TRBD2
J: TRBJ2-1
size: many
DNA: TGTGCCAGCAGCCATAGCGGGAGTTCGTACAATGAGCAGTTCTTC
CDR3: CASSHSGSSYNEQFF

V: TRBV19
D: .
J: TRBJ2-1
size: many
DNA: TGTGCCAGTAGTCGGGGGACATACAATGAGCAGTTCTTC
CDR3: CASSRGTYNEQFF

V: TRBV6-5
D: .
J: TRBJ1-1
size: many
DNA: TGTGCCAGCAGTTACTCGACAGCTAACACTGAAGCTTTCTTT
CDR3: CASSYSTANTEAFF

V: TRBV5-1
D: TRBD2
J: TRBJ2-7
size: .
DNA: TGCGCCAGCAGCTTGGCGAGTACTAGCGGGACCTACGAGCAGTACTTC
CDR3: CASSLASTSGTYEQYF

V: TRBV5-1
D: .
J: TRBJ2-1
size: .
DNA: TGCGCCAGCAACCGGGACTCAATGTACAATGAGCAGTTCTTC
CDR3: CASNRDSMYNEQFF

V: TRBV15
D: TRBD2
J: TRBJ2-7
size: few
DNA: TGTGCCACCAGCAGAGTTACTAGCGGGATCTACGAGCAGTACTTC
CDR3: CATSRVTSGIYEQYF

V: TRBV6-1
D: .
J: TRBJ2-1
size: many
DNA: TGTGCCAGCAGTCCCCGGGGTAGGGGGTTGAGCAATGAGCAGTTCTTC
CDR3: CASSPRGRGLSNEQFF

V: TRBV12-3/TRBV12-4
D: TRBD2
J: TRBJ2-3
size: .
DNA: TGTGCCAGCAGTTTCGATCGACTAGCCGTAGATACGCAGTATTTT
CDR3: CASSFDRLAVDTQYF

V: TRBV6-4
D: TRBD2
J: TRBJ2-1
size: many
DNA: TGTGCCAGCAGTGGATCCGGGACTAGCATCAATGAGCAGTTCTTC
CDR3: CASSGSGTSINEQFF

V: TRBV7-6
D: .
J: TRBJ2-2
size: few
DNA: TGTGCCAGCAGCTTCCTTGGGGGGGCTGCCGGGGAGCTGTTTTTT
CDR3: CASSFLGGAAGELFF

V: TRBV10-3
D: .
J: TRBJ1-5
size: few
DNA: TGTGCCATCAGTGAGTCCTTGGGGGGTCAGCCCCAGCATTTT
CDR3: CAISESLGGQPQHF

V: TRBV4-3
D: TRBD1
J: TRBJ2-7
size: .
DNA: TGCGCCAGCAGCCAAGATCAGGGGGATGAGCAGTACTTC
CDR3: CASSQDQGDEQYF

V: TRBV20-1
D: .
J: TRBJ2-1
size: few
DNA: TGCAGTGCTATCCCTGGGGCGAATGAGCAGTTCTTC
CDR3: CSAIPGANEQFF

V: TRBV5-1
D: .
J: TRBJ2-5
size: .
DNA: TGCGCCAGCAGCTTAAGTAGGAGGAGGGAGACCCAGTACTTC
CDR3: CASSLSRRRETQYF

V: TRBV20-1
D: TRBD2
J: TRBJ2-1
size: few
DNA: TGCAGTGCTAGTCGGACTAGCAGGCAGTTCTTC
CDR3: CSASRTSRQFF

V: TRBV7-9
D: TRBD2
J: TRBJ2-1
size: .
DNA: TGTGCCAGCAGCGTAACTAGCGGTCCGGGAAATGAGCAGTTCTTC
CDR3: CASSVTSGPGNEQFF

V: TRBV20-1
D: .
J: TRBJ2-2
size: once
DNA: TGCAGTGCTAGAGATAGTCGGGGGCACACCGGGGAGCTGTTTTTT
CDR3: CSARDSRGHTGELFF

V: TRBV29-1
D: .
J: TRBJ1-2
size: few
DNA: TGCAGCGTAGCAGGTACCTATGGCTACACCTTC
CDR3: CSVAGTYGYTF

V: TRBV5-1
D: .
J: TRBJ2-5
size: few
DNA: TGCGCCAGCAGCTTAATGGGGACGGCCCAAGAGACCCAGTACTTC
CDR3: CASSLMGTAQETQYF

V: TRBV4-2
D: .
J: TRBJ2-6
size: .
DNA: TGTGCCAGCAGCCAAGACAGGGTCCACTCTGGGGCCAACGTCCTGACTTTC
CDR3: CASSQDRVHSGANVLTF

V: TRBV9
D: .
J: TRBJ1-6
size: .
DNA: TGTGCCAGCGGTACAGGGCCCAATTCACCCCTCCACTTT
CDR3: CASGTGPNSPLHF

V: TRBV20-1
D: TRBD2
J: TRBJ2-3
size: many
DNA: TGCAGTGCTAGAGCCCCGAGCGGGAGTTTCACAGATACACAGTATTTT
CDR3: CSARAPSGSFTDTQYF

V: TRBV20-1
D: .
J: TRBJ1-5
size: many
DNA: TGCAGTGCTAGGGCCGGGGGGGTGGGTCAGCCCCAGCATTTT
CDR3: CSARAGGVGQPQHF

V: TRBV5-1
D: .
J: TRBJ2-7
size: few
DNA: TGCGCCAGCAGCTGGGGGGGGACAATGCGTTACGAGCAGTACTTC
CDR3: CASSWGGTMRYEQYF

V: TRBV12-3/TRBV12-4
D: TRBD2
J: TRBJ2-1
size: .
DNA: TGTGCCAGCAGTGGGGTAGCGGGATCTAATGAGCAGTTCTTC
CDR3: CASSGVAGSNEQFF

V: TRBV10-3
D: TRBD1
J: TRBJ1-1
size: .
DNA: TGTGCCATCAGTGAGTCAGTAGGACAGGTGAAAAAAGCTTTCTTT
CDR3: CAISESVGQVKKAFF

V: TRBV20-1
D: .
J: TRBJ2-3
size: few
DNA: TGCAGTGCCGGCCCCCGAGGGGGGCCAAGGGATACGCAGTATTTT
CDR3: CSAGPRGGPRDTQYF

V: TRBV5-1
D: .
J: TRBJ2-2
size: .
DNA: TGCGCCAGCAGCTTGTCACCGACGAACACCGGGGAGCTGTTTTTT
CDR3: CASSLSPTNTGELFF

V: TRBV24-1
D: .
J: TRBJ2-3
size: .
DNA: TGTGCCACCAGTGATTCCCGAGATAATAGGCCAGATACGCAGTATTTT
CDR3: CATSDSRDNRPDTQYF

V: TRBV5-1
D: TRBD1
J: TRBJ1-5
size: .
DNA: TGCGCCAGCAGCCCGGGACAGACTAGCAATCAGCCCCAGCATTTT
CDR3: CASSPGQTSNQPQHF

V: TRBV5-1
D: TRBD1
J: TRBJ1-6
size: many
DNA: TGCGCCAGCAGCTTGGGCGGACAGGGGCGTTCACCCCTCCACTTT
CDR3: CASSLGGQGRSPLHF

V: TRBV7-8
D: TRBD2
J: TRBJ2-3
size: .
DNA: TGTGCCAGCAGCAGGACTAGTTCTAGCACAGATACGCAGTATTTT
CDR3: CASSRTSSSTDTQYF

V: TRBV6-2/TRBV6-3
D: .
J: TRBJ2-1
size: many
DNA: TGTGCCAGCAGCAAAGGTACACTCCTAACCAATGAGCAGTTCTTC
CDR3: CASSKGTLLTNEQFF

V: TRBV5-4
D: .
J: TRBJ2-2
size: .
DNA: TGTGCCAGCAGCTTAAAGTTAACCGGGGAGCTGTTTTTT
CDR3: CASSLKLTGELFF

V: TRBV7-6
D: TRBD1
J: TRBJ1-4
size: .
DNA: TGTGCCAGCAGCTTAGGTCCGGCACAGGGGACAGCAACTAATGAAAAACTGTTTTTT
CDR3: CASSLGPAQGTATNEKLFF

V: TRBV7-3
D: TRBD1
J: TRBJ1-6
size: many
DNA: TGTGCCAGCAGCTCTACAGGGGTTAATTCACCCCTCCACTTT
CDR3: CASSSTGVNSPLHF

V: TRBV5-1
D: .
J: TRBJ2-3
size: once
DNA: TGCGCCAGCAGCCTCGACTCGCCCCAAGATACGCAGTATTTT
CDR3: CASSLDSPQDTQYF

V: TRBV3-1
D: TRBD2
J: TRBJ2-5
size: .
DNA: TGTGCCAGCAGCCGGCGGACTAGGCGGGAGACCCAGTACTTC
CDR3: CASSRRTRRETQYF

V: TRBV20-1
D: .
J: TRBJ2-1
size: few
DNA: TGCAGTGCTAGAGATTGGAGGTACAATGAGCAGTTCTTC
CDR3: CSARDWRYNEQFF